Given below is one T cell receptor (beta chain) in context. Germline V lookup: CDR1 SGDLS, CDR2 YYNGEE. V dropped 3 bases and J dropped 2 bases, with 14 bases sitting between them. This CDR3 has 15 amino acids. The sample originates from a study of T cell responses to AZD1222 COVID-19 vaccine. Clones were read by immunoSEQ multiplex PCR, and TCRdb kept only the in-frame ones, dropping some. The sample carries more than 85,000 clones, about nine tenths recorded once. The chain links TRBV9 to TRBJ2-5; D perhaps matches TRBD1 (5 bases). The sample was peripheral blood, taken 28 days after the second AZD1222 dose. This receptor was obtained from an adult who received the AZD1222 COVID-19 vaccine. For the CDR3, the DNA is TGTGCCAGCAGCGGACCATCCAGGGTTCAAGAGACCCAGTACTTC. This translates into CASSGPSRVQETQYF.